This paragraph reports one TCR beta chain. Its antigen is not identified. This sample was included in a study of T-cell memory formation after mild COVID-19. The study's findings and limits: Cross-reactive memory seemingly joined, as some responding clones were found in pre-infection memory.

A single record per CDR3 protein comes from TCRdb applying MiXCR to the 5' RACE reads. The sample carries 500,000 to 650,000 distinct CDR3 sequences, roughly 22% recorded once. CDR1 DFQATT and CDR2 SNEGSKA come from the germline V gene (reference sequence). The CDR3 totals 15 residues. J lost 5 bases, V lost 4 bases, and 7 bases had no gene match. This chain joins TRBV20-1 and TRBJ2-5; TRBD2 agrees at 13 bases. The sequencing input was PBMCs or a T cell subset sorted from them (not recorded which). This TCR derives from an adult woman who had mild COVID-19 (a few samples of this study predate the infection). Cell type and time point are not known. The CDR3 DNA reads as TGCAGTGCTACCTGGACTAGCGGGAGAGTCGAGACCCAGTACTTC. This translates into CSATWTSGRVETQYF.